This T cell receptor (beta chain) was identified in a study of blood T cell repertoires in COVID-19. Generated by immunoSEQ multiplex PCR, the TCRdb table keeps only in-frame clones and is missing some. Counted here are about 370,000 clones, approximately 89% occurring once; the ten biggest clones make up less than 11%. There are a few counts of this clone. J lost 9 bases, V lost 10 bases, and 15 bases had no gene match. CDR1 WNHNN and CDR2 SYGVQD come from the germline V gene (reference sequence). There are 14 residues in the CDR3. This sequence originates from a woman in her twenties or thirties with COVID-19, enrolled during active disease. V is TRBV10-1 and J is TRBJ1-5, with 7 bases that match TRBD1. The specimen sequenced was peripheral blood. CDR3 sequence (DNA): TGCGCCATCTTAGGGGGACAGCCCCATCGGCCCCAGCATTTT. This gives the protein CAILGGQPHRPQHF.